One and the same sample provided the 16 T cell receptor beta chains below, sequenced in a study of breast tumors, draining lymph nodes, adjacent tissues. Samples came from axillary lymph nodes draining the breast cancer. MiXCR, applied by TCRdb to the multiplex PCR reads, yields one record per CDR3 protein. The sample contains fewer than 150,000 distinct CDR3 sequences, approximately 22% of which appear only once. Sequenced: axillary lymph node tissue. The source is a female donor with breast cancer. Some clones in this sample may be carry-over from other donors' samples.

This chain links TRBV5-4 with TRBJ2-2, with D perhaps TRBD1 (6 bases). The CDR3 is 15 residues long. Looked up from germline, CDR1 is SGHNT and CDR2 is YYREEE (reference sequence). V lost 4 bases and J lost 9, with 19 bases in between. The CDR3 protein is CASSMGAEAVRELFF. The CDR3 DNA follows: TGTGCCAGCAGCATGGGGGCGGAGGCTGTCCGGGAGCTGTTTTTT.

The V gene is TRBV7-6, the J gene TRBJ1-1; D remains ambiguous. V was cut by 0 bases and J by 6 bases, with 11 bases left in between. Germline V lookup: CDR1 SGHVS, CDR2 FNYEAQ. The CDR3 consists of 14 residues. CDR3 residues: CASSLAEGSSEAFF. The CDR3 DNA follows: TGTGCCAGCAGCTTAGCGGAAGGGTCCTCTGAAGCTTTCTTT.

Concerning this clonotype: A much larger clone is a single base away; this may be a read error. The V call is TRBV12-3 or TRBV12-4, the J call TRBJ2-7; 8 nucleotides match TRBD2. The CDR3 has 14 amino acids. CDR3 DNA sequence: TGTGCCAGCAGTTTGGGACTAGTTTCCTACGGGCAGTACTTC. Translating gives CASSLGLVSYGQYF.

This clonotype was seen many times. The rearrangement links TRBV9 to TRBJ2-7, with TRBD2 matching 11 bases. Germline V gives CDR1 SGDLS, CDR2 YYNGEE. This CDR3 has 18 amino acids. With 3 bases clipped from V and 1 base from J, the junction kept 12 bases outside the gene matches. The CDR3 nucleotides read TGTGCCAGCAGCGCCCCTACCTCCGGGACTAGCGGTTCCTACGAGCAGTACTTC. Translated: CASSAPTSGTSGSYEQYF.

As to this clonotype: One base away lies a much larger clone, so this may be a sequencing read error. The chain recombines TRBV6-1 with TRBJ2-7; 8 bases are a match to TRBD1. The CDR3 loop spans 12 amino acids. Germline-derived CDR1 and CDR2 are MNHNS and SASEGT. In DNA, the CDR3 is TGTGCCAGCAGTACCGGGACAGGCCCTTTGCACTTC. Its translation is CASSTGTGPLHF.

This clonotype has ten or more counts. The chain has TRBV11-2 and TRBJ1-6; possible D gene TRBD1, 5 bases. Germline V lookup: CDR1 SGHAT, CDR2 FQNNGV. This CDR3 is built from 15 residues. The V end was cut by 1 base, the J end by 5 bases, with 9 bases between. For the CDR3, the DNA is TGTGCCAGCAGCTTAGGGGGGATGAATAATTCACCCCTCCACTTT. Residues: CASSLGGMNNSPLHF.

The sample holds one count of this clonotype. This likely comes from a read error, as the CDR3 has no conserved phenylalanine or tryptophan at its end. The chain recombines TRBV6-1 with TRBJ2-2; 7 bases match TRBD2. There are 13 residues in the CDR3. V shed 7 bases, J shed 6 bases, and the junction held 5 bases outside the gene matches. The germline CDR1 and CDR2 sequences are MNHNS and SASEGT. Here the CDR3 DNA reads TGTGCCAGCAAGGCAGGGAGGGCCGGGGAGCTGTTTCTT. It codes for CASKAGRAGELFL.

In regard to this clonotype: Just one base apart from a much larger clone, this may be a read error. This chain connects TRBV29-1 to TRBJ2-7; TRBD1 matches 7 bases. Germline loops: CDR1 SQVTM, CDR2 ANQGSEA. The CDR3 is 14 residues long. The CDR3 DNA follows: TGCGGCGTTGAAGATAAGGACAGGACCTACGAGCAGTACTTC. Translating gives CGVEDKDRTYEQYF.

About this clonotype itself: A clone one base away is much larger, so this may be a read error. The rearrangement links TRBV27 to TRBJ1-2; TRBD1 is a possible D gene (5 bases). CDR1 is MNHEY and CDR2 is SMNVEV in the germline V gene (reference sequence). The CDR3 runs 15 residues. Trimming removed 4 bases from V and 5 bases from J, with 17 bases in between. Here the CDR3 reads CASSSSSGSGYGYTF. In DNA, the CDR3 is TGTGCCAGCAGTTCATCGTCAGGGTCAGGATATGGCTACACCTTC.

In its sample, this clonotype was seen a few times. Being one base from a much bigger clone, this may be a read error. This chain links TRBV4-1 with TRBJ2-1, with 9 bases aligning to TRBD2. Germline CDR1 is MGHRA and CDR2 is YSYEKL. Unmatched junction bases numbered 5, after V lost 2 bases and J lost 9 bases. The CDR3 has 14 amino acids. Written as DNA, the CDR3 is TGCGCCAGCAGCCAATTACCAGCGGGAGGTGAGCAGTTCTTC. Amino acids: CASSQLPAGGEQFF.

This clonotype was counted at least ten times. V usage is TRBV19 and J usage is TRBJ2-3; no firm D call. V lost 3 bases to trimming and J lost 0 bases, with 16 bases between them. Germline V gives CDR1 LNHDA, CDR2 SQIVND (reference sequence). This CDR3 comprises 17 residues. The CDR3 sequence is CASSMSLGLTSTDTQYF. CDR3 bases: TGTGCCAGTAGTATGAGTCTGGGCTTAACTAGCACAGATACGCAGTATTTT. Using reference TRBV19 and TRBJ2-3 for the parts outside the CDR3, the full variable domain is DGGITQSPKYLFRKEGQNVTLSCEQNLNHDAMYWYRQDPGQGLRLIYYSQIVNDFQKGDIAEGYSVSREKKESFPLTVTSAQKNPTAFYLCASSMSLGLTSTDTQYFGPGTRLTVL.

This clonotype was seen repeatedly, ten times or more. This chain uses TRBV20-1 with TRBJ2-7; the match to TRBD2 covers 9 bases. This CDR3 spans 15 amino acids. The J segment lost 4 bases and the V segment lost 0 bases, leaving 7 bases of the junction unmatched. Looked up from germline, CDR1 is DFQATT and CDR2 is SNEGSKA (reference sequence). CDR3 nucleotides: TGCAGTGCTAGAGATTCGGCTAGCGGGATTTACGAGCAGTACTTC. It translates to CSARDSASGIYEQYF.

This sequence joins TRBV19 and TRBJ1-5; a weak D match, TRBD1 (5 bases). V lost 11 bases and J lost 4, with 27 bases in between. Germline values: CDR1 LNHDA, CDR2 SQIVND (reference sequence). The CDR3 totals 17 residues. Written as DNA, the CDR3 is TGTGCCGGTTCAAAAATCCCGGGACCCTTAAGGAATCAGCCCCAGCATTTT. As protein: CAGSKIPGPLRNQPQHF.

Ten or more counts support this clonotype. The rearrangement uses TRBV5-1 and TRBJ2-1; 13 bases match TRBD2. The CDR3 totals 17 residues. The J segment lost 5 bases and the V segment lost 0 bases, leaving 5 bases of the junction unmatched. Germline V gives CDR1 SGHRS, CDR2 YFSETQ. In DNA, the CDR3 is TGCGCCAGCAGCTTGGCCCTCGGGACTAGCGGGAACAATGAGCAGTTCTTC. Translated: CASSLALGTSGNNEQFF. Combining the CDR3 with reference TRBV5-1 and TRBJ2-1 gives the whole variable domain KAGVTQTPRYLIKTRGQQVTLSCSPISGHRSVSWYQQTPGQGLQFLFEYFSETQRNKGNFPGRFSGRQFSNSRSEMNVSTLELGDSALYLCASSLALGTSGNNEQFFGPGTRLTVL.

Comments on this clonotype: Compared with germline, one end of the junction differs, possibly owing to a read error. The chain is built from TRBV12-3 or TRBV12-4 and TRBJ1-1; perhaps TRBD1 as D (6 bases). The CDR3 is 12 amino acids. CDR3 protein: CASSYSTDRRDF. The CDR3, as DNA: TGTGCCAGCAGTTACTCTACAGACAGGAGGGATTTT.

The table lists this clonotype with many counts. The genes are TRBV5-6 and TRBJ2-3, with D possibly matching TRBD1 (5 bases). Looked up from germline, CDR1 is SGHDT and CDR2 is YYEEEE. V was pared by 0 bases and J by 2 bases, with 19 bases between. The CDR3 length is 18 residues. The CDR3 sequence: CASSLAQGPSNPTDTQYF. CDR3 coding DNA: TGTGCCAGCAGCTTGGCCCAGGGCCCGTCGAACCCCACAGATACGCAGTATTTT.